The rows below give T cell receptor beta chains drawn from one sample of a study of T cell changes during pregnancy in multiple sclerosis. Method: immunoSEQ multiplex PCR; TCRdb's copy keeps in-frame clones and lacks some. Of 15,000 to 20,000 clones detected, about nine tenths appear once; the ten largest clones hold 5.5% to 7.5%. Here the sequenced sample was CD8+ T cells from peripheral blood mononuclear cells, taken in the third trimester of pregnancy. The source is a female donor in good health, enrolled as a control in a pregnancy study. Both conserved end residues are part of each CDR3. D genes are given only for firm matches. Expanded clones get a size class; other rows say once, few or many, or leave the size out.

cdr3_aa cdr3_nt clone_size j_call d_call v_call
CASSPGEGGETQYF TGTGCCAGCAGCCCGGGGGAGGGCGGGGAGACCCAGTACTTC . TRBJ2-5 TRBD2 TRBV9
CASSLAGRDEQFF TGTGCCAGCAGCTTAGCTGGGAGGGATGAGCAGTTCTTC . TRBJ2-1 TRBD2 TRBV7-9
CASSEVTLGGSEAFF TGTGCCAGCAGCGAAGTCACCCTGGGGGGATCAGAGGCTTTCTTT . TRBJ1-1 . TRBV5-6
CAGSGGPYNEQFF TGTGCCGGTAGCGGGGGACCTTACAATGAGCAGTTCTTC . TRBJ2-1 TRBD2 TRBV5-6
CASSPFAGVSNTGELFF TGCGCCAGCAGCCCCTTCGCGGGGGTTTCGAACACCGGGGAGCTGTTTTTT . TRBJ2-2 TRBD2 TRBV4-3
CASSLGAVSYNEQFF TGTGCCAGCAGCTTGGGAGCGGTCTCCTACAATGAGCAGTTCTTC . TRBJ2-1 . TRBV5-4
CATSRDGYSNQPQHF TGTGCCACCAGCAGAGACGGTTATAGCAATCAGCCCCAGCATTTT . TRBJ1-5 . TRBV15
CASEGGSYNERFF TGTGCCAGCGAAGGGGGCTCCTACAATGAGCGGTTCTTC few TRBJ2-1 TRBD1 TRBV7-9
CASAADRAGYTF TGTGCCAGCGCTGCGGACAGGGCTGGCTACACCTTC . TRBJ1-2 TRBD1 TRBV6-5
CASNRQPEAFF TGTGCCAGCAATAGACAGCCTGAAGCTTTCTTT . TRBJ1-1 . TRBV6-1
CASSLLGDTEAFF TGTGCCAGCAGCTTATTAGGGGATACTGAAGCTTTCTTT . TRBJ1-1 . TRBV11-2
CASSSPGTDNQPQHF TGTGCCAGCAGCTCCCCCGGGACAGATAATCAGCCCCAGCATTTT . TRBJ1-5 TRBD1 TRBV7-9
CASSAGTVKNEKLFF TGTGCCAGCAGCGCCGGGACAGTCAAAAATGAAAAACTGTTTTTT . TRBJ1-4 TRBD1 TRBV9
CASSLGTSGPYGELFF TGTGCCAGCAGCTTGGGGACTAGCGGGCCTTACGGGGAGCTGTTTTTT . TRBJ2-2 TRBD2 TRBV7-6
CASSRDRQEQFF TGTGCCAGCAGTCGGGACAGACAAGAGCAGTTCTTC . TRBJ2-1 TRBD1 TRBV9
CASSPAEGNTEAFF TGTGCCAGCAGCCCCGCGGAGGGGAACACTGAAGCTTTCTTT . TRBJ1-1 . TRBV9
CASSRTDGINEQFF TGTGCCAGCAGCCGGACAGACGGGATCAATGAGCAGTTCTTC . TRBJ2-1 . TRBV7-9
CASSYGQGEEETQYF TGTGCCAGCAGCTACGGACAGGGGGAGGAAGAGACCCAGTACTTC . TRBJ2-5 TRBD1 TRBV7-9
CASSYGFNSLNTEAFF TGTGCCAGCAGTTACGGGTTTAACAGTTTGAACACTGAAGCTTTCTTT . TRBJ1-1 . TRBV6-5
CASSVGPGNTEAFF TGCGCCAGCAGCGTGGGGCCGGGGAACACTGAAGCTTTCTTT . TRBJ1-1 . TRBV4-1
CASSDRQGGYNEQFF TGTGCCAGCAGTGACAGGCAGGGGGGATACAATGAGCAGTTCTTC . TRBJ2-1 . TRBV6-4
CASSQARQGPEAFF TGTGCCAGCAGCCAAGCTCGACAGGGGCCTGAAGCTTTCTTT once TRBJ1-1 TRBD1 TRBV4-2
CASIAGKEKLFF TGTGCCAGTATAGCAGGGAAAGAAAAACTGTTTTTT . TRBJ1-4 . TRBV6-6
CASSFLGRGQFF TGTGCCAGCAGCTTTTTGGGGAGGGGGCAGTTCTTC . TRBJ2-1 TRBD2 TRBV7-8
CASSLLRAGNTIYF TGTGCCAGCAGTTTGCTCAGGGCTGGAAACACCATATATTTT few TRBJ1-3 . TRBV28
CASSLGGVSIYGYTF TGTGCCAGCAGCTTAGGAGGAGTCAGTATCTATGGCTACACCTTC . TRBJ1-2 . TRBV7-9
CASSRPGRGTEAFF TGTGCCAGTAGTAGGCCCGGGAGGGGCACTGAAGCTTTCTTT . TRBJ1-1 . TRBV19
CASSFSVATAFEAFF TGCGCCAGCAGCTTCAGCGTTGCGACAGCTTTTGAAGCTTTCTTT . TRBJ1-1 . TRBV4-1
CASNEEEITGELFF TGTGCCAGCAACGAAGAGGAGATCACCGGGGAGCTGTTTTTT . TRBJ2-2 . TRBV9
CASSISGGGTEAFF TGTGCCAGCAGTATCTCCGGGGGAGGCACTGAAGCTTTCTTT few TRBJ1-1 . TRBV6-6
CASSRTSGGAVDEQFF TGCGCCAGCAGCCGGACTAGCGGGGGGGCGGTTGATGAGCAGTTCTTC . TRBJ2-1 TRBD2 TRBV5-1
CAISTGPSSGANVLTF TGTGCCATTTCGACAGGGCCTAGCTCTGGGGCCAACGTCCTGACTTTC . TRBJ2-6 TRBD1 TRBV28
CASSPGTRYGYTF TGTGCCAGCAGCCCCGGGACACGCTATGGCTACACCTTC few TRBJ1-2 . TRBV9
CASSLGSGGNQPQHF TGTGCCAGCAGCTTAGGGTCAGGGGGGAATCAGCCCCAGCATTTT . TRBJ1-5 TRBD1 TRBV7-8
CASSEGGANTEAFF TGTGCCAGCAGTGAAGGAGGAGCGAACACTGAAGCTTTCTTT . TRBJ1-1 . TRBV6-4
CASSVVGGYNEQFF TGCGCCAGCAGTGTAGTGGGGGGGTACAATGAGCAGTTCTTC . TRBJ2-1 TRBD2 TRBV10-2
CASSLTSPRGGYTF TGTGCCAGCAGCTTAACCTCCCCCCGGGGTGGCTACACCTTC . TRBJ1-2 . TRBV7-9